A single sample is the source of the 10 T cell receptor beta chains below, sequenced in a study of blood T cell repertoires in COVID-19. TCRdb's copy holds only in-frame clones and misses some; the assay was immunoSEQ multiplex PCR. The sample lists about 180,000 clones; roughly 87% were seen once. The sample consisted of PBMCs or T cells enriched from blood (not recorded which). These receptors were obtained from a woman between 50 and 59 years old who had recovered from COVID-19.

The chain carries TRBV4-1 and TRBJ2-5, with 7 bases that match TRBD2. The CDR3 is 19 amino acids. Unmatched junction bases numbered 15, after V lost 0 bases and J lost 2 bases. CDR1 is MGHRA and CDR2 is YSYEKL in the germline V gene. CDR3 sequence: CASSQDTTSQLRGQETQYF. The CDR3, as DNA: TGCGCCAGCAGCCAAGATACGACTAGCCAGTTACGGGGACAAGAGACCCAGTACTTC.

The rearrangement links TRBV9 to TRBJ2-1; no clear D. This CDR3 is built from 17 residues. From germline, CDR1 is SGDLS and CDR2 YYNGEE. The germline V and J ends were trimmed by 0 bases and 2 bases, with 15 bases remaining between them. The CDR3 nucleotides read TGTGCCAGCAGCGTAGAATCTAGTCCTCTAGCCTACAATGAGCAGTTCTTC. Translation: CASSVESSPLAYNEQFF.

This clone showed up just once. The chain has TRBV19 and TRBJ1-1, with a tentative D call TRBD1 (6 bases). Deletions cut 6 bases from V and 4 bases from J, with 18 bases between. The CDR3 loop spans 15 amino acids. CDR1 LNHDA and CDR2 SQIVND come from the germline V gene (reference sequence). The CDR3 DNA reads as TGTGCCAGTAGCCCGCTAAGGGGACATGGCACTGAAGCTTTCTTT. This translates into CASSPLRGHGTEAFF.

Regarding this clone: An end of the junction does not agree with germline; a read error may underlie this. CDR3 DNA sequence: TGTGCCAGCAGTCTATGGGGACTAGCGGGAGGGCTCGCCAAAAACATTCAGTACTTC. This sequence encodes CASSLWGLAGGLAKNIQYF. The chain recombines TRBV28 with TRBJ2-4; 16 bases match TRBD2. Per the germline V gene, CDR1 is MDHEN and CDR2 is SYDVKM. This CDR3 has 19 amino acids.

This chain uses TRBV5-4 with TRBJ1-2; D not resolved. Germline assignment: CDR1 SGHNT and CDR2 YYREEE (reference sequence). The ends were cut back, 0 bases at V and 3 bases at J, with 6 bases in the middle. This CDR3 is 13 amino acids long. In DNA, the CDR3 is TGTGCCAGCAGCTTGGGGCAGGACTATGGCTACACCTTC. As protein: CASSLGQDYGYTF.

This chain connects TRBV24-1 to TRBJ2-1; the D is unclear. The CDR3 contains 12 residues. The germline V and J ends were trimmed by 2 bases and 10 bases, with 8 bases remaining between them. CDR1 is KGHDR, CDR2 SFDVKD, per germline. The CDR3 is CATSDSSREQFF. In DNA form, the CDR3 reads TGTGCCACCAGTGATTCAAGCCGGGAGCAGTTCTTC.

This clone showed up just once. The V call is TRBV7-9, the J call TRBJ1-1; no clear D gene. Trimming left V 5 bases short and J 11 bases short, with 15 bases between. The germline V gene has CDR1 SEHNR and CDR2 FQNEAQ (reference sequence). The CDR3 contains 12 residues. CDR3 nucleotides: TGTGCCAGCAGCCCGGGTCGGGGTGAGGCTTTCTTT. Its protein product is CASSPGRGEAFF. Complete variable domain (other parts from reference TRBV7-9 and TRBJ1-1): DTGVSQNPRHKITKRGQNVTFRCDPISEHNRLYWYRQTLGQGPEFLTYFQNEAQLEKSRLLSDRFSAERPKGSFSTLEIQRTEQGDSAMYLCASSPGRGEAFFGQGTRLTVV.

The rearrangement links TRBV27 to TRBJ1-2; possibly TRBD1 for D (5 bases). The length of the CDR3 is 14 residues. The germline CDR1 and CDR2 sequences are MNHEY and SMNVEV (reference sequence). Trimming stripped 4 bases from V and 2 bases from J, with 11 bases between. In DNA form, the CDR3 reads TGTGCCAGCAGTTCTTGGGGCGTGAACTATGGCTACACCTTC. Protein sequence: CASSSWGVNYGYTF.

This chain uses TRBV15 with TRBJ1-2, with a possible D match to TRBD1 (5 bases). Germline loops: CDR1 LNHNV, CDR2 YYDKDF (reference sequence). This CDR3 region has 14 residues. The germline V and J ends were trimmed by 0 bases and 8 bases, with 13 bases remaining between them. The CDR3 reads CATSREEQDMGYTF. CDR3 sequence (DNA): TGTGCCACCAGCAGAGAGGAACAGGACATGGGCTACACCTTC.

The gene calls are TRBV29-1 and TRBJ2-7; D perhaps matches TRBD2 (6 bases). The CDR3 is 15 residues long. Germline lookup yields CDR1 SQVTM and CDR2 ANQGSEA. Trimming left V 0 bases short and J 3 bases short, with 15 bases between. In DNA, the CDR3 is TGCAGCGTTGAAGATCAAACCCGGGGGTTCTACGAGCAGTACTTC. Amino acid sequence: CSVEDQTRGFYEQYF.